This TCR beta chain came from a study of blood T cell repertoires in COVID-19. The method was immunoSEQ multiplex PCR; TCRdb's version includes in-frame clones alone and lacks a portion of them. Here the sample spans about 130,000 clones, about 80% being singletons. Unmatched junction bases numbered 14, after V lost 4 bases and J lost 8 bases. Looked up from germline, CDR1 is MDHEN and CDR2 is SYDVKM. The CDR3 runs to 16 residues. The sample taken for sequencing was PBMCs or T cells enriched from blood (not recorded which). The clonotype comes from a man aged 45 to 65 who had recovered from COVID-19. The V and J genes are TRBV28 and TRBJ1-2; 9 bases are shared with TRBD1. In nucleotides, the CDR3 is TGTGCCAGCAGTTCAATCCCCGGGACAGGGCTCGGCGGCTACACCTTC. Protein sequence: CASSSIPGTGLGGYTF.